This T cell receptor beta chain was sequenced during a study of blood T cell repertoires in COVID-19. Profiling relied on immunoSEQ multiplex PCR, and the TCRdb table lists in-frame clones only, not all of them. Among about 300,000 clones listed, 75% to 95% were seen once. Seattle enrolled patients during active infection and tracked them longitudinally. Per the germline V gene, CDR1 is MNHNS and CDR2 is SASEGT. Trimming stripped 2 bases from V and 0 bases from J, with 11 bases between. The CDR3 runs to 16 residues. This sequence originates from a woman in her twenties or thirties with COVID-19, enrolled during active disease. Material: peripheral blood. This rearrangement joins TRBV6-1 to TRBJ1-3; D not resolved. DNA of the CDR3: TGTGCCAGCAGTGAACAATCCCCAGGCTCTGGAAACACCATATATTTT. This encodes CASSEQSPGSGNTIYF.